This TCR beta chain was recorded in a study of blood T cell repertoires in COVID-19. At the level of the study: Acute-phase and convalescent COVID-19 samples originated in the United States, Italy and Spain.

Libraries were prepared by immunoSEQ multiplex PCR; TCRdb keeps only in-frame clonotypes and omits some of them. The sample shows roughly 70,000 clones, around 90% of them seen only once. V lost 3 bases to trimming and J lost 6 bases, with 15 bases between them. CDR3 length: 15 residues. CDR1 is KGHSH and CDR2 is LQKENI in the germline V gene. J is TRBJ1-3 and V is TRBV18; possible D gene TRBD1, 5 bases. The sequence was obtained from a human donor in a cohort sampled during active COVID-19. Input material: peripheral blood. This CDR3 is CASSPPGGIENTIYF. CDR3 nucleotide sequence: TGTGCCAGCTCACCGCCCGGGGGGATCGAAAACACCATATATTTT.